This T cell receptor (beta chain) was observed in a study of T cell responses to AZD1222 COVID-19 vaccine (TCRdb year 2021). For the wider study: AZD1222 recipients whose second dose came at about 4 weeks and those whose second dose came at about 12 weeks were combined into one group, since spike-specific TCR depth and breadth did not differ between the two schedules. TCR sequencing covered 230 or so trial participants: about 210 given two doses of AZD1222 and about 26 given two doses of MenACWY control vaccine. Trial participants were enrolled by age into subgroups of 18-55, 56-69 and 70-plus years, and roughly 150, 30 and 60 TCR-sequenced participants, respectively, were included in these subgroups.

The CDR3 regions of human TCRbeta chains were analyzed by immunosequencing. The paper's data handling went like this. Repertoire TCRs were matched against a reference library of SARS-CoV-2-specific TCRs generated with the MIRA antigen-specificity platform. Breadth was defined as the fraction of unique TCRs that were SARS-CoV-2-associated. Depth was defined as the fraction of total T cells that were SARS-CoV-2-associated. Using the MIRA data, each spike-specific TCR was assigned both to the spike region to which the TCR was reactive and to a CD4 or CD8 class. Log10-transformed breadth and depth values were compared by one-way ANOVA with Sidak's multiple comparisons tests. Drawn from immuneACCESS, this table holds only the in-frame rearrangements with V and J called that TCRdb kept. Clones are partly lost; checked studies trace under half to an unresolved V gene and leave the rest unexplained. V, J and clone size are taken as reported in that table, and D and trimming were inferred from the DNA itself. This sample is represented by around 130,000 clones; roughly 92% of them were singletons. The ten largest clonotypes hold more than 0.7% of the sample.

Paper-wide results and their limitations: Spike-specific TCR breadth and depth rose significantly after two AZD1222 doses compared with day 0 and with MenACWY recipients. The 56-69-year group was small, and its depth increase did not reach significance, likely because of low power. Epitopes outside the regions mutated in the B.1.351 and B.1.1.7 variants were reportedly recognized by nearly half of the unique spike-specific TCRs. Conclusions about previously exposed vaccinees are limited because only a handful of AZD1222 recipients were SARS-CoV-2 seropositive at baseline. Participants were mostly white British, with more females than males. The authors suggested clonal diversity may have been underestimated. The whole spike protein was spanned by vaccine-associated CD4 TCRs, and dominant responses were seen in regions 160-218 and 743-854. Because no day 14 peak-response samples were available, repertoires were characterized only after the peak T cell response.

Of note for this clone: The antigen it binds to is not known. No per-base quality is available; no much larger clone lies one base away.

Per the publication, the time point label means: baseline before first vaccination. Vaccinee samples came from UK trials COV001 and COV002, including a single-blind randomized controlled phase 2/3 trial of AZD1222 (ChAdOx1 nCoV-19) in healthy adults. For TCRbeta chain sequencing, PBMC samples from trial participants were taken at day 0 and at day 28 after the second dose. Sequenced here: peripheral blood, sampled on day 0 of AZD1222 vaccination. The clonotype comes from an adult in good health.

Here is the DNA: TGTGCCAGCAGTAACCGACAGAGTAATCAGCCCCAGCATTTT. Its product reads: CASSNRQSNQPQHF. Recombination joined TRBV6-5 with TRBJ1-5; the D segment could be TRBD1, given 5 matching bases. The trim is 5 bases for V and 4 bases for J, with a gap of 12 bases between the germline ends. Including the terminal cysteine and phenylalanine, the CDR3 comprises 14 residues. Only the CDR3 DNA stays, 42 bases, in frame from base 1. From a lookup of the germline V gene, CDR1 and CDR2 are MNHEY and SVGAGI.